At least ten counts were recorded for the clone carrying this T cell receptor beta chain. CDR1 is MDHEN and CDR2 is SYDVKM in the germline V gene. The CDR3 spans 14 residues. The junction had 7 bases not matched to a gene; V was cut back by 6 bases and J by 7 bases. The PCR contained 60 Vbeta and 13 Jbeta primers. Sequencing used immunoSEQ multiplex PCR; TCRdb keeps in-frame clones, though not all of them. The table includes around 140,000 clones, about 74% detected once. These data originate in a study of cytomegalovirus exposure and HLA in healthy donors. Material: PBMCs. The chain recombines TRBV28 with TRBJ1-4; 8 nucleotides align to TRBD1. The sequence derives from a male donor in good health and CMV-seronegative. The CDR3 protein is CASRSGQAGEKLFF. As DNA, the CDR3 is TGTGCCAGCAGATCGGGACAGGCAGGTGAAAAACTGTTTTTT.